A selection of T cell receptor beta chains follows, all from one sample in a study of T-cell reconstitution after alpha-beta-depleted transplantation in children. From the PCR reads, TCRdb called clonotypes with MiXCR, one entry per CDR3 protein. The table shows some 110,000 distinct CDR3 sequences, with 10% occurring only once. The specimen was PBMCs, collected before TCRalphabeta/CD19-depleted stem cell transplant. The receptor set was obtained from a boy aged 2 to 9 with acute lymphoblastic leukemia, due to receive a stem cell transplant. Both conserved end residues are part of each CDR3. Fields, in order: J gene, clone size, V gene, D gene, CDR3 protein, CDR3 DNA. A D gene is named only where the DNA matches it firmly. The size entry is marked missing in some rows and otherwise reads once, few, many or a size class.

J: TRBJ2-1
size: NA
V: TRBV20-1
D: NA
CDR3: CSARLDSYHNEQFF
DNA: TGCAGTGCTAGATTGGACTCGTACCACAATGAGCAGTTCTTC

J: TRBJ1-5
size: NA
V: TRBV19
D: NA
CDR3: CASSIKGNQPQHF
DNA: TGTGCCAGTAGTATAAAGGGCAATCAGCCCCAGCATTTT

J: TRBJ2-3
size: NA
V: TRBV7-6
D: NA
CDR3: CATSPLHGVMVTDTQYF
DNA: TGTGCCACCAGCCCCTTACATGGGGTGATGGTCACAGATACGCAGTATTTT

J: TRBJ2-5
size: NA
V: TRBV28
D: NA
CDR3: CASSLEQWQGETQYF
DNA: TGTGCCAGCAGTTTAGAACAGTGGCAGGGAGAGACCCAGTACTTC

J: TRBJ2-2
size: NA
V: TRBV19
D: NA
CDR3: CASSIARDTGELFF
DNA: TGTGCCAGTAGTATAGCCCGGGACACCGGGGAGCTGTTTTTT

J: TRBJ1-1
size: many
V: TRBV7-6
D: NA
CDR3: CASSHGGTEAFF
DNA: TGTGCCAGCAGCCACGGGGGTACTGAAGCTTTCTTT

J: TRBJ2-5
size: few
V: TRBV19
D: NA
CDR3: CASSITGNGETQYF
DNA: TGTGCCAGTAGTATAACAGGGAACGGGGAGACCCAGTACTTC

J: TRBJ2-4
size: NA
V: TRBV3-1
D: NA
CDR3: CASSLRTVKNIQYF
DNA: TGTGCCAGCAGCCTACGGACAGTCAAAAACATTCAGTACTTC

J: TRBJ2-5
size: few
V: TRBV5-1
D: TRBD2
CDR3: CASSLVGLAGGQGEETQYF
DNA: TGCGCCAGCAGCTTGGTGGGTCTAGCGGGAGGCCAGGGGGAAGAGACCCAGTACTTC

J: TRBJ2-3
size: few
V: TRBV4-1
D: TRBD1
CDR3: CASSQSPGQGLTDTQYF
DNA: TGCGCCAGCAGCCAATCGCCGGGACAGGGACTCACAGATACGCAGTATTTT

J: TRBJ2-3
size: NA
V: TRBV2
D: NA
CDR3: CASSEEVSTDTQYF
DNA: TGTGCCAGCAGTGAAGAAGTCAGCACAGATACGCAGTATTTT

J: TRBJ2-2
size: NA
V: TRBV5-1
D: NA
CDR3: CASSLDEAGGELFF
DNA: TGCGCCAGCAGCTTGGACGAAGCAGGCGGGGAGCTGTTTTTT

J: TRBJ2-1
size: few
V: TRBV6-5
D: TRBD2
CDR3: CASSTTSGRAHEQFF
DNA: TGTGCCAGCAGTACCACTAGCGGGAGGGCCCATGAGCAGTTCTTC

J: TRBJ2-1
size: many
V: TRBV12-3/TRBV12-4
D: NA
CDR3: CASSILARGSYNEQFF
DNA: TGTGCCAGCAGTATACTGGCGCGGGGCTCCTACAATGAGCAGTTCTTC

J: TRBJ1-1
size: NA
V: TRBV29-1
D: NA
CDR3: CSVVQTPNTEAFF
DNA: TGCAGCGTTGTACAGACACCAAACACTGAAGCTTTCTTT

J: TRBJ2-1
size: NA
V: TRBV6-5
D: TRBD2
CDR3: CASSYGTSGTSEQFF
DNA: TGTGCCAGCAGTTACGGGACTAGCGGGACGAGTGAGCAGTTCTTC

J: TRBJ1-5
size: NA
V: TRBV11-2
D: NA
CDR3: CASSRGARQPQHF
DNA: TGTGCCAGCAGCCGGGGGGCGCGTCAGCCCCAGCATTTT

J: TRBJ2-3
size: NA
V: TRBV3-1
D: NA
CDR3: CASSLWGVVTDTQYF
DNA: TGTGCCAGCAGCCTCTGGGGAGTGGTCACAGATACGCAGTATTTT

J: TRBJ1-5
size: few
V: TRBV20-1
D: TRBD1
CDR3: CSASLTGGNQPQHF
DNA: TGCAGTGCTAGTCTGACAGGGGGCAATCAGCCCCAGCATTTT

J: TRBJ1-5
size: few
V: TRBV30
D: NA
CDR3: CAWGGLNQPQHF
DNA: TGTGCCTGGGGGGGGTTGAATCAGCCCCAGCATTTT

J: TRBJ2-7
size: few
V: TRBV10-2
D: TRBD1
CDR3: CASSVTGGYEQYF
DNA: TGCGCCAGCAGTGTTACAGGGGGTTACGAGCAGTACTTC

J: TRBJ2-1
size: many
V: TRBV20-1
D: NA
CDR3: CSASFVLAPYNEQFF
DNA: TGCAGTGCTAGTTTCGTTCTAGCACCCTACAATGAGCAGTTCTTC

J: TRBJ2-7
size: many
V: TRBV5-1
D: NA
CDR3: CASRPSALTANPSYEQYF
DNA: TGCGCCAGCAGACCCTCCGCCTTGACAGCTAACCCTTCCTACGAGCAGTACTTC

J: TRBJ2-1
size: many
V: TRBV6-4
D: NA
CDR3: CASSDSPSGGGVQFF
DNA: TGTGCCAGCAGTGACAGTCCTAGCGGAGGGGGTGTGCAGTTCTTC

J: TRBJ2-2
size: few
V: TRBV11-3
D: NA
CDR3: CASSPTFTGSNTGELFF
DNA: TGTGCCAGCAGCCCTACCTTTACAGGGTCCAACACCGGGGAGCTGTTTTTT

J: TRBJ2-2
size: few
V: TRBV5-1
D: NA
CDR3: CASSLRGTQNTGELFF
DNA: TGCGCCAGCAGCTTGCGGGGGACACAGAACACCGGGGAGCTGTTTTTT

J: TRBJ1-3
size: NA
V: TRBV20-1
D: NA
CDR3: CSARGPNGNTIYF
DNA: TGCAGTGCTAGGGGCCCCAACGGAAACACCATATATTTT

J: TRBJ2-4
size: NA
V: TRBV2
D: NA
CDR3: CASSREGFTKNIQYF
DNA: TGTGCCAGCAGCCGTGAAGGGTTCACCAAAAACATTCAGTACTTC

J: TRBJ2-1
size: many
V: TRBV7-9
D: TRBD1
CDR3: CASSLGGQGYNEQFF
DNA: TGTGCCAGCAGCTTAGGGGGACAGGGGTACAATGAGCAGTTCTTC

J: TRBJ2-1
size: NA
V: TRBV15
D: NA
CDR3: CATSRDSAGKKNEQFF
DNA: TGTGCCACCAGCAGAGATTCGGCGGGAAAGAAAAATGAGCAGTTCTTC

J: TRBJ2-3
size: NA
V: TRBV29-1
D: TRBD2
CDR3: CSVSRTSGRPSGTDTQYF
DNA: TGCAGCGTCTCCCGGACTAGCGGGAGGCCCTCGGGTACAGATACGCAGTATTTT

J: TRBJ2-3
size: many
V: TRBV7-2
D: TRBD2
CDR3: CASSDMGSGVFTEDTQYF
DNA: TGTGCCAGCAGCGACATGGGCAGCGGGGTTTTTACAGAAGATACGCAGTATTTT

J: TRBJ2-5
size: few
V: TRBV18
D: TRBD1
CDR3: CASSQLTGRQETQYF
DNA: TGTGCCAGCTCACAATTGACAGGGCGACAAGAGACCCAGTACTTC

J: TRBJ1-1
size: few
V: TRBV2
D: TRBD1
CDR3: CASSPPGQF
DNA: TGTGCCAGCAGTCCACCGGGACAGTTT

J: TRBJ2-3
size: many
V: TRBV11-2
D: NA
CDR3: CASSLLARLVLWADTQYF
DNA: TGTGCCAGCAGCCTCCTAGCTCGACTAGTGTTGTGGGCAGATACGCAGTATTTT

J: TRBJ2-2
size: many
V: TRBV7-8
D: TRBD1
CDR3: CASSLPGGAANTGELFF
DNA: TGTGCCAGCAGCTTACCAGGGGGCGCAGCGAACACCGGGGAGCTGTTTTTT

J: TRBJ2-7
size: many
V: TRBV9
D: TRBD1
CDR3: CASSPGQGAYEQYF
DNA: TGTGCCAGCAGCCCCGGACAGGGGGCCTACGAGCAGTACTTC

J: TRBJ2-2
size: NA
V: TRBV7-3
D: TRBD2
CDR3: CASSLKFSSGKPNTGELFF
DNA: TGTGCCAGCAGCTTAAAGTTTTCTAGCGGGAAGCCGAACACCGGGGAGCTGTTTTTT

J: TRBJ2-1
size: few
V: TRBV6-1
D: TRBD2
CDR3: CASRGTSGSSYNEQFF
DNA: TGTGCCAGCAGGGGGACTAGCGGGAGCTCCTACAATGAGCAGTTCTTC

J: TRBJ2-1
size: few
V: TRBV3-1
D: TRBD1
CDR3: CASSRGTGEIHEQFF
DNA: TGTGCCAGCAGCCGAGGGACAGGGGAAATCCATGAGCAGTTCTTC

J: TRBJ2-1
size: NA
V: TRBV12-3/TRBV12-4
D: TRBD1
CDR3: CASRPTGTGLNEQFF
DNA: TGTGCCAGCAGACCCACCGGGACAGGGCTCAATGAGCAGTTCTTC

J: TRBJ2-6
size: few
V: TRBV5-1
D: TRBD1
CDR3: CASSFGTGATGANVLTF
DNA: TGCGCCAGCAGCTTTGGGACAGGGGCCACCGGGGCCAACGTCCTGACTTTC

J: TRBJ2-5
size: few
V: TRBV27
D: TRBD1
CDR3: CASSLGQNQETQYF
DNA: TGTGCCAGCAGTCTGGGACAGAACCAAGAGACCCAGTACTTC

J: TRBJ2-1
size: few
V: TRBV12-3/TRBV12-4
D: NA
CDR3: CASSLALKDNEQFF
DNA: TGTGCCAGCAGTTTAGCGCTGAAGGACAATGAGCAGTTCTTC

J: TRBJ2-5
size: NA
V: TRBV18
D: NA
CDR3: CASSPGVVETQYF
DNA: TGTGCCAGCTCACCAGGGGTAGTCGAGACCCAGTACTTC

J: TRBJ1-6
size: many
V: TRBV12-3/TRBV12-4
D: TRBD1
CDR3: CASSYGTVSSYNSPLHF
DNA: TGTGCCAGCAGTTACGGGACAGTCAGCTCCTATAATTCACCCCTCCACTTT